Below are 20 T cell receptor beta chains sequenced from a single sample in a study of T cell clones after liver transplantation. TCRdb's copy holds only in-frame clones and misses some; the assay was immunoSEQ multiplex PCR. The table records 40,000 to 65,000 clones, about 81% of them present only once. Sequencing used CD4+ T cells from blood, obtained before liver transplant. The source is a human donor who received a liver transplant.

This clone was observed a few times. The CDR3 loop is CASSTRTGGTDTQYF. Here the CDR3 DNA reads TGTGCCAGCAGTACGAGGACAGGGGGCACAGATACGCAGTATTTT. The chain joins TRBV27 to TRBJ2-3; 9 bases map to TRBD1. The CDR3 loop spans 15 amino acids. V lost 5 bases, J lost 1 base, and 4 bases stayed unmatched. Per germline, CDR1 MNHEY and CDR2 SMNVEV (reference sequence).

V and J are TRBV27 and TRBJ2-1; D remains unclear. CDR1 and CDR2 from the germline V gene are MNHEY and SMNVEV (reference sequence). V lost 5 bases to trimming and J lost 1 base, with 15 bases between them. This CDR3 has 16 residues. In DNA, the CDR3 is TGTGCCAGCAGTCCCAATCGAGGCCGATCCTACAATGAGCAGTTCTTC. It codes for CASSPNRGRSYNEQFF.

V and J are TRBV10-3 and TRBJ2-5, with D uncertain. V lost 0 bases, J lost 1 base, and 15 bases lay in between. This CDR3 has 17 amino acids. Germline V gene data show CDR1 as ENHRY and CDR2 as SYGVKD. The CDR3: CAISESKYQTTQETQYF. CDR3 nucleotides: TGTGCCATCAGTGAGTCGAAGTACCAAACAACCCAAGAGACCCAGTACTTC.

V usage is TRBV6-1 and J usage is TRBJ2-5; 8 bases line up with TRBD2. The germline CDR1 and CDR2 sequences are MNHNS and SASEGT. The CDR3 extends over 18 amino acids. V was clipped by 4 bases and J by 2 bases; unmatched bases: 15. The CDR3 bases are TGTGCCAGCAGTGCTGCGGCTAGCGGGTTTGGGATTCAAGAGACCCAGTACTTC. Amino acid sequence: CASSAAASGFGIQETQYF.

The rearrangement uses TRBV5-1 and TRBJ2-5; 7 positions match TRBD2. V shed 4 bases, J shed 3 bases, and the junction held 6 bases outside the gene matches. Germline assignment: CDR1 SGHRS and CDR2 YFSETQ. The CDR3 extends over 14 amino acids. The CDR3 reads CASSLGGGEETQYF. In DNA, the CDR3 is TGCGCCAGCAGCCTGGGTGGGGGGGAAGAGACCCAGTACTTC.

CDR3 DNA sequence: TGTGCCAGCAGTACCGGGACTAGCGGGATGAATGAGCAGTTCTTC. Protein sequence: CASSTGTSGMNEQFF. This chain joins TRBV6-1 and TRBJ2-1; 13 nucleotides align to TRBD2. V lost 5 bases to trimming and J lost 7 bases; unmatched junction nucleotides: 5. In germline, CDR1 is MNHNS, CDR2 SASEGT. The CDR3 sequence is 15 residues long.

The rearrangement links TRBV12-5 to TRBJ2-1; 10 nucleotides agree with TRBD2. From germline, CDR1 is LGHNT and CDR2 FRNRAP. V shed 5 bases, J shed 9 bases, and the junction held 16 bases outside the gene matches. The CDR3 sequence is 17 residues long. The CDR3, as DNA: TGTGCTAGTGGTCCGGGCGTGGGGCGGGTAGCGGGAGGTGAGCAGTTCTTC. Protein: CASGPGVGRVAGGEQFF. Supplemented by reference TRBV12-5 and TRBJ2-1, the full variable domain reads DARVTQTPRHKVTEMGQEVTMRCQPILGHNTVFWYRQTMMQGLELLAYFRNRAPLDDSGMPKDRFSAEMPDATLATLKIQPSEPRDSAVYFCASGPGVGRVAGGEQFFGPGTRLTVL.

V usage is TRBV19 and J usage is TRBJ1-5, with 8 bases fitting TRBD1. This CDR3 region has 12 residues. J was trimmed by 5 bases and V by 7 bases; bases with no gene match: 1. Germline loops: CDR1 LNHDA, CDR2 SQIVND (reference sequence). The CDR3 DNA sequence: TGTGCCAGTACGGACAGGGATCAGCCCCAGCATTTT. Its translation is CASTDRDQPQHF.

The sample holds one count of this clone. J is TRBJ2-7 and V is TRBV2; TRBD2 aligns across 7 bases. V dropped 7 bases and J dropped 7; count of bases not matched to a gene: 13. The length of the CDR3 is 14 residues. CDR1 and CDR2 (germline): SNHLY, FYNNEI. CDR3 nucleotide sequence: TGTGCCAGCAATCCTCTAGCGGAGGGGAGAGAGCAGTACTTC. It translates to CASNPLAEGREQYF.

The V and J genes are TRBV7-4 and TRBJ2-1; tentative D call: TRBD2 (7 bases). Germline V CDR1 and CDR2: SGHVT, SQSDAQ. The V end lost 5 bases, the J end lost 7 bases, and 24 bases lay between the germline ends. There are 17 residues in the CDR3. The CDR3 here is CASSPQVGGHVMNEQFF. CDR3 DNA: TGTGCCAGCAGCCCTCAGGTCGGGGGGCATGTCATGAATGAGCAGTTCTTC.

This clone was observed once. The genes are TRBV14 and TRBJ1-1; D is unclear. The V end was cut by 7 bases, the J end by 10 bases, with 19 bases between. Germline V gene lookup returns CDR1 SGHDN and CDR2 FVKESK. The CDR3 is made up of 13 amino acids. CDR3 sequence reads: CASKEASGRVAFF. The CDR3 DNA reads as TGTGCCAGCAAGGAGGCGTCGGGGAGGGTAGCTTTCTTT.

CDR3 DNA sequence: TGTGCCAGCAGCTTACAGGGAACTTATGGCTACACCTTC. Translation gives CASSLQGTYGYTF. This sequence joins TRBV7-3 and TRBJ1-2, with a tentative D call TRBD1 (5 bases). This CDR3 spans 13 amino acids. The germline CDR1 and CDR2 sequences are SGHTA and FQGTGA. Trimming took 2 bases from V and 5 from J, leaving 9 bases between them.

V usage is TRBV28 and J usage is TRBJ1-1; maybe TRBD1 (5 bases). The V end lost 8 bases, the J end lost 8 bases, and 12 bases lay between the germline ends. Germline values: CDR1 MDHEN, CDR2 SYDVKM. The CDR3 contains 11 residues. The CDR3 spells CASDGGVEAFF. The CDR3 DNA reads TGTGCCAGCGATGGGGGTGTGGAAGCTTTCTTT. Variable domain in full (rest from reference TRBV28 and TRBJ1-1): DVKVTQSSRYLVKRTGEKVFLECVQDMDHENMFWYRQDPGLGLRLIYFSYDVKMKEKGDIPEGYSVSREKKERFSLILESASTNQTSMYLCASDGGVEAFFGQGTRLTVV.

CDR3 residues: CASSSTGSGNTIYF. CDR3 nucleotide sequence: TGTGCCAGCAGCTCGACAGGTTCCGGGAACACCATATATTTT. The chain has TRBV11-1 and TRBJ1-3; possible D gene TRBD1, 6 bases. The CDR3 extends over 14 amino acids. Germline values: CDR1 SGHAT, CDR2 FQDESV (reference sequence). The V gene lost 4 bases and the J gene lost 7 bases, with 14 bases spanning the gap.

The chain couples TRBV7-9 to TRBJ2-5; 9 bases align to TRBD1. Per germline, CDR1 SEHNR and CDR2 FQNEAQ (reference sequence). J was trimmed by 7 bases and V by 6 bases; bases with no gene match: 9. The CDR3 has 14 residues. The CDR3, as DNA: TGTGCCAGCAGACTGGGACAGGGCGAGGGGACCCAGTACTTC. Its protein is CASRLGQGEGTQYF.

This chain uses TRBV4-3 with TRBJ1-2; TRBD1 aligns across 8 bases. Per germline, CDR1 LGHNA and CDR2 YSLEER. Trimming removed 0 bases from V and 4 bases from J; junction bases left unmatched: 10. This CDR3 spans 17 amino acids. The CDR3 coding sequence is TGCGCCAGCAGCCAAGATCTGGGGACAGGCCAAATCTATGGCTACACCTTC. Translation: CASSQDLGTGQIYGYTF.

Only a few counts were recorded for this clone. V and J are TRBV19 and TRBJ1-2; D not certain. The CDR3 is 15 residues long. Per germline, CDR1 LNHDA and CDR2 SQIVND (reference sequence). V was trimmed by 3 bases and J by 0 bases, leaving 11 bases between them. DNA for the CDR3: TGTGCCAGTAGTATTCAACGGCAGACTAACTATGGCTACACCTTC. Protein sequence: CASSIQRQTNYGYTF.

The CDR3 DNA reads as TGTGCCAGCAGGTTGGGACTAGCGGGAGGGGGCGAGCAGTACTTC. Translating gives CASRLGLAGGGEQYF. The chain carries TRBV28 and TRBJ2-7, with 16 nucleotides matching TRBD2. The J segment lost 6 bases and the V segment lost 6 bases, leaving 5 bases of the junction unmatched. Germline CDR1 reads MDHEN; CDR2 reads SYDVKM. This CDR3 has 15 residues.

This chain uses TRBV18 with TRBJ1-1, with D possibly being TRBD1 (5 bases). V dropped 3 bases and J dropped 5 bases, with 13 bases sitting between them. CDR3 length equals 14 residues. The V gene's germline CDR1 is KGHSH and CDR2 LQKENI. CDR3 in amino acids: CASSPDWGMTEAFF. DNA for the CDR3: TGTGCCAGCTCACCCGATTGGGGGATGACTGAAGCTTTCTTT.

The CDR3 DNA sequence: TGTGCCAGCAGCTTCTCGAGGACTAGCGGGGAAGAGACCCAGTACTTC. Encoded protein: CASSFSRTSGEETQYF. The chain links TRBV7-9 to TRBJ2-5, with TRBD2 matching 12 bases. The CDR3 runs 16 residues. Per germline, CDR1 SEHNR and CDR2 FQNEAQ (reference sequence). The J segment lost 3 bases and the V segment lost 3 bases, leaving 5 bases of the junction unmatched.